This TCR beta chain was identified in a study of OX40 agonist ivuxolimab in advanced cancers. Study overall: The drug used for patients, ivuxolimab, was an agonistic anti-OX40 (CD134) antibody. Age averaged around 60 years (range about 23 to 85), and around 87% were male. Three individuals attained partial responses, comprising one hepatocellular carcinoma case and two cutaneous melanoma cases.

Concerning this clone itself: The antigen is unknown.

Assay: immunoSEQ multiplex PCR; the TCRdb copy retains only in-frame clones and omits some. The table includes over 50,000 clones, over 80% detected once. Findings and limits, study-wide: At doses 0.1 to 3.0 mg/kg, CD4+ and CD8+ clones expanded.

This TCR came from an adult with an advanced solid tumor such as melanoma, head and neck, liver or kidney cancer. This specimen consisted of CD4+ or CD8+ T cells sorted from blood, obtained in a trial of the OX40 agonist ivuxolimab.

CDR3 in amino acids: CASSPAQGRETQYF. CDR3 DNA sequence: TGTGCCAGCTCACCGGCCCAGGGTAGGGAGACCCAGTACTTC. This rearrangement joins TRBV18 to TRBJ2-5; possibly TRBD1 for D (5 bases). The V end was cut by 3 bases, the J end by 5 bases, with 13 bases between. The CDR3 is 14 amino acids. Germline CDR1 reads KGHSH; CDR2 reads LQKENI.